This TCR beta chain was captured in a study of blood T cell repertoires in COVID-19. Which cohort a participant joined came from the clinical history participants gave. The CDR3 totals 16 residues. V lost 2 bases, J lost 3 bases, and 3 bases stayed unmatched. In germline, CDR1 is SEHNR, CDR2 FQNEAQ (reference sequence). The table came from immunoSEQ multiplex PCR; TCRdb's copy has only in-frame clones and leaves some out. The data show hundreds of thousands of clones, 82% seen once. This chain links TRBV7-9 with TRBJ2-1; 11 bases match TRBD2. Sequenced material: PBMCs or T cells enriched from blood (not recorded which). This receptor was taken from a man aged 35-49 years who had been exposed to COVID-19. Written as DNA, the CDR3 is TGTGCCAGCAGCTTAAGCGGGACTAGCGGCTACAATGAGCAGTTCTTC. Amino acid sequence: CASSLSGTSGYNEQFF. The variable domain in full, with the rest retrieved from reference TRBV7-9 and TRBJ2-1, is DTGVSQNPRHKITKRGQNVTFRCDPISEHNRLYWYRQTLGQGPEFLTYFQNEAQLEKSRLLSDRFSAERPKGSFSTLEIQRTEQGDSAMYLCASSLSGTSGYNEQFFGPGTRLTVL.